This is a list of T cell receptor beta chains from one sample in a study of T cell responses to AZD1222 COVID-19 vaccine. Repertoires were generated with immunoSEQ multiplex PCR, while TCRdb's copy carries only in-frame clones and drops some. Of around 100,000 clones listed, 80% to 90% are singletons. The material was peripheral blood, obtained on day 0 of AZD1222 vaccination. These receptors all stem from an adult in good health. The CDR3 runs from the conserved cysteine through the conserved F or W. The order of the fields is J gene, D gene, V gene, clone size, CDR3 protein, CDR3 DNA. A D gene is named only where the DNA matches it firmly. Only part of the rows carry a size: once, few, many, or a class if the clone is expanded.

TRBJ1-5,.,TRBV3-1/TRBV3-2,.,CASSLQVNQPQHF,TGTGCCAGCAGCCTACAAGTCAATCAGCCCCAGCATTTT
TRBJ2-2,TRBD2,TRBV10-3,.,CAISSGSTGELFF,TGTGCCATCTCAAGCGGGAGCACCGGGGAGCTGTTTTTT
TRBJ1-4,.,TRBV7-9,few,CASSPTGTSTNEKLFF,TGTGCCAGCAGCCCGACGGGAACTTCAACTAATGAAAAACTGTTTTTT
TRBJ2-7,.,TRBV29-1,.,CSVWPGSSSYEQYF,TGCAGCGTTTGGCCAGGGTCTAGCTCCTACGAGCAGTACTTC
TRBJ1-1,.,TRBV7-2,.,CASSFRTEAFF,TGTGCCAGCAGCTTTAGGACTGAAGCTTTCTTT
TRBJ1-2,.,TRBV6-5,once,CASSYEPNYGYTF,TGTGCCAGCAGTTATGAGCCTAACTATGGCTACACCTTC
TRBJ1-2,.,TRBV6-5,.,CAHNDDRRIHYGYTF,TGTGCCCATAATGACGACAGACGTATCCACTATGGCTACACCTTC
TRBJ1-1,.,TRBV6-5,.,CATHLGAESPEAFF,TGTGCCACCCACCTGGGGGCCGAAAGCCCTGAAGCTTTCTTT
TRBJ1-5,.,TRBV6-5,few,CASRQSSNQPQHF,TGTGCCAGCCGACAGTCTAGCAATCAGCCCCAGCATTTT
TRBJ1-1,.,TRBV3-1/TRBV3-2,.,CASSQFPGLMNTEAFF,TGTGCCAGCAGCCAGTTTCCTGGGCTCATGAACACTGAAGCTTTCTTT
TRBJ2-4,.,TRBV4-2,.,CASSQGRDIGIQYF,TGTGCCAGCAGCCAGGGGCGAGACATTGGCATTCAGTACTTC
TRBJ1-6,.,TRBV6-5,.,CASSLGAGSPLHF,TGTGCCAGCAGCCTCGGTGCGGGATCACCCCTCCACTTT
TRBJ1-4,.,TRBV30,few,CAWSRRTSTNEKLFF,TGTGCCTGGAGTCGAAGGACCTCAACTAATGAAAAACTGTTTTTT
TRBJ1-3,.,TRBV6-1,few,CASSERTVRGNTIYF,TGTGCCAGCAGTGAACGGACAGTTAGGGGAAACACCATATATTTT
TRBJ1-1,.,TRBV28,.,CASSPGRTAFF,TGTGCCAGCAGCCCTGGGAGGACAGCTTTCTTT
TRBJ2-2,.,TRBV6-5,.,CASSPQDSNTGELFF,TGTGCCAGCAGTCCTCAGGATTCGAACACCGGGGAGCTGTTTTTT
TRBJ1-1,.,TRBV6-5,.,CASNILPGSEAFF,TGTGCCAGCAATATCTTACCCGGTAGTGAAGCTTTCTTT
TRBJ2-1,TRBD2,TRBV3-1/TRBV3-2,few,CASSHLSGRSHEQFF,TGTGCCAGCAGCCATCTTAGCGGGAGGAGTCATGAGCAGTTCTTC
TRBJ1-2,TRBD1,TRBV5-1,.,CASSPRQGVTYYGYTF,TGCGCCAGCAGCCCAAGACAGGGCGTAACCTACTATGGCTACACCTTC
TRBJ1-5,.,TRBV19,.,CASSPLGGGGNQPQHF,TGTGCCAGTAGTCCACTCGGGGGAGGAGGCAATCAGCCCCAGCATTTT
TRBJ1-6,.,TRBV6-5,.,CASNRAAARSPLHF,TGTGCCAGCAATAGAGCTGCGGCGCGGTCACCCCTCCACTTT
TRBJ2-2,.,TRBV6-5,.,CASSSSGRELFF,TGTGCCAGCAGTTCCTCGGGAAGGGAGCTGTTTTTT
TRBJ2-7,.,TRBV4-1,.,CASSQVPTQGNYEQYF,TGCGCCAGCAGCCAAGTCCCAACCCAAGGAAACTACGAGCAGTACTTC
TRBJ1-1,.,TRBV30,.,CAWRGPGAGNTEAFF,TGTGCCTGGAGAGGGCCAGGGGCGGGGAACACTGAAGCTTTCTTT
TRBJ1-2,.,TRBV4-1,.,CASSQAPGAYGYTF,TGCGCCAGCAGCCAAGCCCCAGGGGCCTATGGCTACACCTTC
TRBJ2-7,.,TRBV7-9,.,CASSSETVYEQYF,TGTGCCAGCAGCTCCGAGACAGTTTACGAGCAGTACTTC
TRBJ2-7,.,TRBV5-4,.,CASSTTGSYEQYF,TGTGCCAGCAGCACGACAGGCAGCTACGAGCAGTACTTC
TRBJ1-1,.,TRBV18,.,CASSPRGENTEAFF,TGTGCCAGCTCACCACGGGGCGAGAACACTGAAGCTTTCTTT
TRBJ2-7,TRBD2,TRBV9,.,CASSPRASGGAFEQYF,TGTGCCAGCAGCCCAAGGGCTAGCGGGGGGGCGTTTGAGCAGTACTTC
TRBJ2-7,TRBD2,TRBV5-1,few,CASSPKRGSVYEQYF,TGCGCCAGCAGCCCTAAGCGGGGGTCGGTTTACGAGCAGTACTTC
TRBJ1-1,.,TRBV15,.,CATSRGGAEAFF,TGTGCCACCAGCAGAGGGGGGGCTGAAGCTTTCTTT
TRBJ1-2,.,TRBV7-2,once,CASSLGLGVFGYTF,TGTGCCAGCAGCTTAGGTCTCGGGGTCTTCGGCTACACCTTC
TRBJ2-2,TRBD2,TRBV5-1,.,CASSVTSGGPSSTGELFF,TGCGCCAGCAGCGTTACTAGCGGGGGGCCCTCGAGCACCGGGGAGCTGTTTTTT